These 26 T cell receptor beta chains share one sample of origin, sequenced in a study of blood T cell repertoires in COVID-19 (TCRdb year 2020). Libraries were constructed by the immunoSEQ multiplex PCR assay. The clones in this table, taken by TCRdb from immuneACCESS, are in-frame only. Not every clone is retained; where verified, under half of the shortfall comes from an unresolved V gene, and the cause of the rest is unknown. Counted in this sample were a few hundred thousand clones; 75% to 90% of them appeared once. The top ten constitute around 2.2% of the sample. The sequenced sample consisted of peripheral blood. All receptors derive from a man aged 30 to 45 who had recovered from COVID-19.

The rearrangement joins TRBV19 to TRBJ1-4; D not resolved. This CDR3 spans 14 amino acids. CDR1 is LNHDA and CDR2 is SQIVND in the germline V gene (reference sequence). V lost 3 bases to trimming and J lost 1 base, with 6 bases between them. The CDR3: CASSIGETNEKLFF. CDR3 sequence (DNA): TGTGCCAGTAGTATCGGGGAAACTAATGAAAAACTGTTTTTT.

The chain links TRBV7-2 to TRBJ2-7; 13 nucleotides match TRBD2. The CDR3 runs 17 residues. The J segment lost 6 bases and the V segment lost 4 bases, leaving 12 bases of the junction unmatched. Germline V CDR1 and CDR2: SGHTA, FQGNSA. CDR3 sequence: CASSWGELAGGPTEQYF. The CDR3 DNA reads TGTGCCAGCAGCTGGGGCGAACTAGCGGGGGGGCCTACCGAGCAGTACTTC.

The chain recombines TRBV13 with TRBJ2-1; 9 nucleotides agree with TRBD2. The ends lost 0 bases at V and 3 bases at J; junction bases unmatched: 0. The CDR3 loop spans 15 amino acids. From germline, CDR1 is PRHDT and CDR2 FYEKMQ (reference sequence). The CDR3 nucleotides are TGTGCCAGCAGCTTAGGTAGCGGGGGCTACAATGAGCAGTTCTTC. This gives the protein CASSLGSGGYNEQFF.

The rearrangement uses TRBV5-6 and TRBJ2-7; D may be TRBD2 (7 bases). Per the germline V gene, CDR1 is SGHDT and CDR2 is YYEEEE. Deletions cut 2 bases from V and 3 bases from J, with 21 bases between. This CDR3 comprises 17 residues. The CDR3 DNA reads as TGTGCCAGCAGCTTTTCGGGCGGGGGCCACCTTTACTACGAGCAGTACTTC. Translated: CASSFSGGGHLYYEQYF. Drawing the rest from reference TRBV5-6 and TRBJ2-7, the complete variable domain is DAGVTQSPTHLIKTRGQQVTLRCSPKSGHDTVSWYQQALGQGPQFIFQYYEEEERQRGNFPDRFSGHQFPNYSSELNVNALLLGDSALYLCASSFSGGGHLYYEQYFGPGTRLTVT.

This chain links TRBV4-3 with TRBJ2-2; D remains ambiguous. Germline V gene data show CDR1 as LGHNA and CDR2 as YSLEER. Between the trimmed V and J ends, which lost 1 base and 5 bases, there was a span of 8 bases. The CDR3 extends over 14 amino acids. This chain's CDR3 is CASSQGLVTGELFF. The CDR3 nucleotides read TGCGCCAGCAGCCAAGGTCTCGTTACCGGGGAGCTGTTTTTT.

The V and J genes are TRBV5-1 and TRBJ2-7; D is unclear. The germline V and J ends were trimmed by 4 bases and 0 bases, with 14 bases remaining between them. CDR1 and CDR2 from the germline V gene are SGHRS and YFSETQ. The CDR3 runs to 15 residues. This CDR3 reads CASSPGHATSYEQYF. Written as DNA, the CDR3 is TGCGCCAGCAGCCCTGGCCACGCCACCTCCTACGAGCAGTACTTC.

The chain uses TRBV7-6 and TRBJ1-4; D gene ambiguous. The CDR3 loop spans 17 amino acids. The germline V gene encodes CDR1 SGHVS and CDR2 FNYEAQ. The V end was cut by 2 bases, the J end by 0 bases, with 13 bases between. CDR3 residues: CASSLPLAAPTNEKLFF. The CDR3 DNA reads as TGTGCCAGCAGCTTACCACTCGCTGCCCCAACTAATGAAAAACTGTTTTTT.

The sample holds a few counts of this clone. DNA of the CDR3: TGTGCCAGCGCACTTAGTCGGGGGAGCCAGGAGACCCAGTACTTC. It codes for CASALSRGSQETQYF. The chain couples TRBV7-6 to TRBJ2-5; the D gene is possibly TRBD2 (6 bases). The CDR3 runs to 15 residues. Trimming took 8 bases from V and 5 from J, leaving 21 bases between them. Germline assignment: CDR1 SGHVS and CDR2 FNYEAQ.

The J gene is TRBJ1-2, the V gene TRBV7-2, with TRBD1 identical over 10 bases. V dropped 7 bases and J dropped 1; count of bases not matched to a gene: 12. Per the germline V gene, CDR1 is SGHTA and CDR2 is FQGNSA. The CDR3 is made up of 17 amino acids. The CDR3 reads CASNLYSGTGVNYGYTF. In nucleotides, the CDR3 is TGTGCCAGCAACCTCTACTCCGGGACAGGGGTTAACTATGGCTACACCTTC.

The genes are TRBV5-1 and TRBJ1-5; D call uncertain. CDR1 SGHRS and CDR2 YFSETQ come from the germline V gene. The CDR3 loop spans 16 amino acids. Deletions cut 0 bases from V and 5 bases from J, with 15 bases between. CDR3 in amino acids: CASSLARPLQYQPQHF. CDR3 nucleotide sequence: TGCGCCAGCAGCTTGGCACGTCCCTTACAATATCAGCCCCAGCATTTT.

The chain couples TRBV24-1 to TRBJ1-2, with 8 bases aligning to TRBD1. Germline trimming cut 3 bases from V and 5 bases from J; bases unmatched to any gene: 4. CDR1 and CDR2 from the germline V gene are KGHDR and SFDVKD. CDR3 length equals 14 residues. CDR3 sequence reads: CATSDPGQAYGYTF. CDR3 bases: TGTGCCACCAGTGATCCGGGACAGGCTTATGGCTACACCTTC.

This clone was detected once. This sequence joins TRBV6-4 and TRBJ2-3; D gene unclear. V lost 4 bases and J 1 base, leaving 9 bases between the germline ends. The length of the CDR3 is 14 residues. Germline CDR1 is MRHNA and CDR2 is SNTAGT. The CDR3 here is CASSASSGTDTQYF. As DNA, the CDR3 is TGTGCCAGCAGTGCCTCGAGCGGCACAGATACGCAGTATTTT.

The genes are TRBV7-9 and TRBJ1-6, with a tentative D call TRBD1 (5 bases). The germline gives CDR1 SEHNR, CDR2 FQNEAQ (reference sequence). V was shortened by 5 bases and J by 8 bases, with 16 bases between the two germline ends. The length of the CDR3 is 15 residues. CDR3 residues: CASSQNTGGDSPLHF. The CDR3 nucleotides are TGTGCCAGCAGCCAAAATACAGGTGGTGATTCACCCCTCCACTTT.

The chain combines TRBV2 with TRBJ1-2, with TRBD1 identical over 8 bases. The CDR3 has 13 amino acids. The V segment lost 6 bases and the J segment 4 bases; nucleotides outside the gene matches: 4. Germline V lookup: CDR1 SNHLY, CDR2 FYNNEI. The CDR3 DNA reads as TGTGCCAGCAGCCCCACAGGGGGCTATGGCTACACCTTC. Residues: CASSPTGGYGYTF.

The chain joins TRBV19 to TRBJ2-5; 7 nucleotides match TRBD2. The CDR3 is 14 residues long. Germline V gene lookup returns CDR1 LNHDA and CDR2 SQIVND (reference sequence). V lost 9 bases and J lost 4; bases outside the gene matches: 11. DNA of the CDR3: TGTGCCAGCACGAGCCGGGGGGTGGGAGAGACCCAGTACTTC. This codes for CASTSRGVGETQYF. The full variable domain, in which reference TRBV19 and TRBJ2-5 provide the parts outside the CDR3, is DGGITQSPKYLFRKEGQNVTLSCEQNLNHDAMYWYRQDPGQGLRLIYYSQIVNDFQKGDIAEGYSVSREKKESFPLTVTSAQKNPTAFYLCASTSRGVGETQYFGPGTRLLVL.

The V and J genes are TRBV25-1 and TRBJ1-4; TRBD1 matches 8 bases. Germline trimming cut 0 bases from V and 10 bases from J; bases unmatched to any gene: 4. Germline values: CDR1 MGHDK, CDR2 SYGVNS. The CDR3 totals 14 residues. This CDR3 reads CASSEYHTGGKLFF. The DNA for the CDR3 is TGTGCCAGCAGTGAATATCACACAGGGGGAAAACTGTTTTTT.

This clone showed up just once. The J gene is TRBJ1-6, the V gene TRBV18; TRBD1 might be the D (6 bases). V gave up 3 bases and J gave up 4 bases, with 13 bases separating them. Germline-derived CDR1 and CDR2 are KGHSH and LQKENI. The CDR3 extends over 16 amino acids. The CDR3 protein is CASSPPPGQYNSPLHF. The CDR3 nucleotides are TGTGCCAGCTCACCTCCTCCAGGACAGTATAATTCACCCCTCCACTTT. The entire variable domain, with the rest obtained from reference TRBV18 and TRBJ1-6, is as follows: NAGVMQNPRHLVRRRGQEARLRCSPMKGHSHVYWYRQLPEEGLKFMVYLQKENIIDESGMPKERFSAEFPKEGPSILRIQQVVRGDSAAYFCASSPPPGQYNSPLHFGNGTRLTVT.

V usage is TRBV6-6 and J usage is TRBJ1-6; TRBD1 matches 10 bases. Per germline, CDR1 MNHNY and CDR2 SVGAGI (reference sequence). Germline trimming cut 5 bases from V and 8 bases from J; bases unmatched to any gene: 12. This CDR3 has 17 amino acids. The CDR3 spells CASSHQLTGGADSPLHF. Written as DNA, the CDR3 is TGTGCCAGCAGTCACCAACTGACAGGGGGCGCGGATTCACCCCTCCACTTT.

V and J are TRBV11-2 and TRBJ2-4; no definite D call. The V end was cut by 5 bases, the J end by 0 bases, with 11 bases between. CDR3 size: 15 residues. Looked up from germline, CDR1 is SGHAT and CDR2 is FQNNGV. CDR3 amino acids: CASSLARLAKNIQYF. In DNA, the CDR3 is TGTGCCAGCAGCCTGGCGCGGCTAGCCAAAAACATTCAGTACTTC.

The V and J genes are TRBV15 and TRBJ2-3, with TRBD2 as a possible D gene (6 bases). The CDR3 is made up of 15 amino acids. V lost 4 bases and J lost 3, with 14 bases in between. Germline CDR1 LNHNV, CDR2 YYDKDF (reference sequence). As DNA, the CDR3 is TGTGCCACCAGCAAACAGCGGGTGGGAACAGATACGCAGTATTTT. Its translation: CATSKQRVGTDTQYF.

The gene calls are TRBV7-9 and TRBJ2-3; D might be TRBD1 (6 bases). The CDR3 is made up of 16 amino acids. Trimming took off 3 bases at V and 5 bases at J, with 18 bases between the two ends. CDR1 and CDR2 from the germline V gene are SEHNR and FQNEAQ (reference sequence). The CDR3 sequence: CASSFYQGWGQDTQYF. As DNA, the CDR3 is TGTGCCAGCAGCTTCTACCAGGGGTGGGGACAAGATACGCAGTATTTT.

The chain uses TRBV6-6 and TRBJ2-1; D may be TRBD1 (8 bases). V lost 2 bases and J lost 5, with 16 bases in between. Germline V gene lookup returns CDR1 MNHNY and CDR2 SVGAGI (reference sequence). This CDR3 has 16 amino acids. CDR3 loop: CASSYTGQGGNNEQFF. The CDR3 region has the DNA TGTGCCAGCAGTTACACCGGACAGGGAGGGAACAATGAGCAGTTCTTC.

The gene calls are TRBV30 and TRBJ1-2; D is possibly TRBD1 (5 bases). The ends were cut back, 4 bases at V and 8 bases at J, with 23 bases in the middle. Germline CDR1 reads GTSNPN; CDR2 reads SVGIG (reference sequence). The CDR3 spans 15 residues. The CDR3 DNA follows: TGTGCCTGGACTCCTTCGGCCCTGAATTGGGGCGGCTACACCTTC. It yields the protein CAWTPSALNWGGYTF.

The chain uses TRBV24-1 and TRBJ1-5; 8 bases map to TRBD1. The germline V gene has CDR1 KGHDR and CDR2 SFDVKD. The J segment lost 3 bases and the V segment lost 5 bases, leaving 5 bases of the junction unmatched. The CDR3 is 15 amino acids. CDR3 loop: CATSAGTGINQPQHF. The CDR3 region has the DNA TGTGCCACCAGTGCGGGGACAGGTATCAATCAGCCCCAGCATTTT.

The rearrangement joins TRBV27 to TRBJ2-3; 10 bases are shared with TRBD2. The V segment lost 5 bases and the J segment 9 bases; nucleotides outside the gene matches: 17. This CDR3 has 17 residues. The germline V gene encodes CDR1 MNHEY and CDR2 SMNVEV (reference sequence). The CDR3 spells CASSLPYSGGRGVTQYF. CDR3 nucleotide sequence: TGTGCCAGCAGTCTCCCGTATAGCGGGGGGAGGGGGGTGACGCAGTATTTT.

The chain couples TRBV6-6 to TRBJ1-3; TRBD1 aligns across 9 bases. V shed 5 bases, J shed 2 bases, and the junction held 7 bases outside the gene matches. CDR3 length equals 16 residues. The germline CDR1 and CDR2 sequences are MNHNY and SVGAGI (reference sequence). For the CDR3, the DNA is TGTGCCAGCAGTCGAATACAGGGGGCGGCTGGAAACACCATATATTTT. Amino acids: CASSRIQGAAGNTIYF.